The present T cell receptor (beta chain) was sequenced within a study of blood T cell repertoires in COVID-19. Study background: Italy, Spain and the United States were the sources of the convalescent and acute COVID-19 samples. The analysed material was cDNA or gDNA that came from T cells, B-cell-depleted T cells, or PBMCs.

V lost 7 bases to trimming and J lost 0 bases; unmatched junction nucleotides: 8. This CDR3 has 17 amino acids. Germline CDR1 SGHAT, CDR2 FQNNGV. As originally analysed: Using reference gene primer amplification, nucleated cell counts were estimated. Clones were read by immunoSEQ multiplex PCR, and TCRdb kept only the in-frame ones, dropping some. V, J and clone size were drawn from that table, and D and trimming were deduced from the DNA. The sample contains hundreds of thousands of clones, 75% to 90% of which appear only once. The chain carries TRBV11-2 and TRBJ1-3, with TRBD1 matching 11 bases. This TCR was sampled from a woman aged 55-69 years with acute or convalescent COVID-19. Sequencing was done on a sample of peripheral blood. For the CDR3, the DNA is TGTGCCAGCACCGTCGGGACAGGGGGATTCTCTGGAAACACCATATATTTT. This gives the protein CASTVGTGGFSGNTIYF.